The present T cell receptor beta chain was sequenced within a study of T cell repertoires in cytomegalovirus infection. In TCRdb, the reads were re-called with MiXCR into one record per CDR3 protein. The sample has some 350,000 distinct CDR3 sequences, approximately 18% seen once. Per the germline V gene, CDR1 is MNHNS and CDR2 is SASEGT. Trimming removed 2 bases at V and 4 bases at J, with 7 bases between. The CDR3 spans 13 residues. This TCR derives from a human donor in good health (CMV status not recorded). Some clones in this sample may be carry-over from other donors' samples. Sequencing was carried out using PBMCs. V and J are TRBV6-1 and TRBJ2-3; no clear D gene. CDR3 protein: CASSEIAADTQYF. CDR3 nucleotide sequence: TGTGCCAGCAGTGAAATAGCTGCAGATACGCAGTATTTT.